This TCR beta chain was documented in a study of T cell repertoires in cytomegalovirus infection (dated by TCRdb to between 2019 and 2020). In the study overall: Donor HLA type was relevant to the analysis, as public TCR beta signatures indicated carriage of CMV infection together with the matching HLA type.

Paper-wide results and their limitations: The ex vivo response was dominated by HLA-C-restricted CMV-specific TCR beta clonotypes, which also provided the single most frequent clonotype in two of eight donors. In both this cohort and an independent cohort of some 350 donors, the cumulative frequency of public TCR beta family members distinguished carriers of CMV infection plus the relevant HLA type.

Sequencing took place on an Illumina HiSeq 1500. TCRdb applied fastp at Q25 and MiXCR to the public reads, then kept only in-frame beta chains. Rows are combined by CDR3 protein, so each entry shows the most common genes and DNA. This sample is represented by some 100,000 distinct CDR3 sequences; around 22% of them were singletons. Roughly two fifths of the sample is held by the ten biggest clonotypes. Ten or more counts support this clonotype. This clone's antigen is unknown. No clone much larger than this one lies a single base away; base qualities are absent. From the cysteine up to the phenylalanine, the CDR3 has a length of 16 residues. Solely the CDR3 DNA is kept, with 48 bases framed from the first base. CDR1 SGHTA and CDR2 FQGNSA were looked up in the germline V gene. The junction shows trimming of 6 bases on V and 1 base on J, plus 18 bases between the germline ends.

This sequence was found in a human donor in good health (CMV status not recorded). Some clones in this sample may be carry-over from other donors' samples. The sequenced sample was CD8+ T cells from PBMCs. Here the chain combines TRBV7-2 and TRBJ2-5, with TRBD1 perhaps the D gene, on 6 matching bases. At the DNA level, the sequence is TGTGCCAGCAGTAGTACAGGGAGTGGATCCCAAGAGACCCAGTACTTC. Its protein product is CASSSTGSGSQETQYF.